These 15 T cell receptor beta chains were all obtained from the same sample, sequenced in a study of T-cell memory formation after mild COVID-19. TCRdb re-derived calls from the 5' RACE reads in MiXCR, one entry per CDR3 protein. The sample lists 65,000 to 95,000 distinct CDR3 sequences; 9.5% to 15% were seen once. What was sequenced was PBMCs or a T cell subset sorted from them (not recorded which). The receptors were sampled from a young man who had mild COVID-19 (a few samples of this study predate the infection). Cell type and time point are not known.

Remarks on this clonotype: The junction departs from the called germline gene at one end, perhaps through a read error. The V gene is TRBV9, the J gene TRBJ1-1; D is perhaps TRBD1 (5 bases). The CDR3 length is 15 residues. CDR1 SGDLS and CDR2 YYNGEE come from the germline V gene. The CDR3 region is CASSAMGQPNTETFF. In DNA, the CDR3 is TGTGCCAGCAGCGCGATGGGGCAGCCGAACACTGAAACTTTCTTT.

This clonotype was seen a handful of times. The chain uses TRBV7-9 and TRBJ2-3; D is undetermined. This CDR3 has 15 residues. The germline V and J ends were trimmed by 7 bases and 0 bases, with 14 bases remaining between them. Germline CDR1 SEHNR, CDR2 FQNEAQ (reference sequence). The CDR3 spells CASTIWARSTDTQYF. The CDR3 region has the DNA TGTGCCAGCACCATATGGGCACGAAGCACAGATACGCAGTATTTT.

This clonotype was recorded a few times. The V call is TRBV20-1, the J call TRBJ2-3; 8 bases match TRBD1. This CDR3 has 18 amino acids. Germline-derived CDR1 and CDR2 are DFQATT and SNEGSKA (reference sequence). V gave up 6 bases and J gave up 4 bases; unmatched junction bases: 21. CDR3 DNA: TGCAGTGCGCAAGACGGCGGCAGGGGGCGAAATGGTCCAGATACGCAGTATTTT. Its protein is CSAQDGGRGRNGPDTQYF.

This CDR3 reads CSAAEGFSPTNEKLFF. For the CDR3, the DNA is TGCAGTGCGGCCGAGGGTTTTTCCCCAACTAATGAAAAACTGTTTTTT. The chain has TRBV20-1 and TRBJ1-4; unclear D gene. Deletions cut 6 bases from V and 0 bases from J, with 17 bases between. Germline CDR1 reads DFQATT; CDR2 reads SNEGSKA (reference sequence). CDR3 length: 16 amino acids.

The table lists this clonotype with a few counts. This rearrangement joins TRBV20-1 to TRBJ2-1; no clear D gene. The CDR3 is 12 amino acids. V gave up 5 bases and J gave up 3 bases, with 8 bases separating them. The germline CDR1 and CDR2 sequences are DFQATT and SNEGSKA (reference sequence). The CDR3 DNA reads as TGCAGTGCTCCTGGGGTCTACAATGAGCAGTTCTTC. This codes for CSAPGVYNEQFF.

This clonotype has more than one count but fewer than ten. V and J are TRBV27 and TRBJ2-2; D call uncertain. Trimming removed 7 bases from V and 1 base from J, with 16 bases in between. CDR3 length: 16 residues. Looked up from germline, CDR1 is MNHEY and CDR2 is SMNVEV (reference sequence). This CDR3 reads CASTALGLMNTGELFF. CDR3 sequence (DNA): TGTGCCAGCACTGCCCTTGGGTTGATGAACACCGGGGAGCTGTTTTTT.

The chain recombines TRBV4-1 with TRBJ2-5, with 10 nucleotides matching TRBD2. V gave up 2 bases and J gave up 5 bases; unmatched junction bases: 8. Germline V gene data show CDR1 as MGHRA and CDR2 as YSYEKL. CDR3 length: 16 residues. The CDR3 sequence is CASSQLSGGARETQYF. In DNA, the CDR3 is TGCGCCAGCAGCCAATTGAGCGGGGGGGCCCGGGAGACCCAGTACTTC.

The chain is built from TRBV4-1 and TRBJ2-2, with a tentative D call TRBD1 (6 bases). Germline CDR1 reads MGHRA; CDR2 reads YSYEKL. This CDR3 is 18 amino acids long. The V end lost 2 bases, the J end lost 0 bases, and 16 bases lay between the germline ends. The CDR3 loop reads CASSQSGYGQTNTGELFF. DNA for the CDR3: TGCGCCAGCAGCCAATCCGGATATGGACAGACGAACACCGGGGAGCTGTTTTTT.

In this sample, this clonotype turned up many times. The CDR3 here is CATSDRTEAFF. CDR3 nucleotide sequence: TGTGCCACCAGTGATCGGACTGAAGCTTTCTTT. V usage is TRBV24-1 and J usage is TRBJ1-1; no definite D call. This CDR3 region has 11 residues. Per the germline V gene, CDR1 is KGHDR and CDR2 is SFDVKD. V was clipped by 3 bases and J by 5 bases, with 3 bases between them.

The V call is TRBV7-9, the J call TRBJ1-1, with no clear D. This CDR3 has 13 residues. V gave up 1 base and J gave up 10 bases, with 13 bases separating them. Germline values: CDR1 SEHNR, CDR2 FQNEAQ (reference sequence). CDR3 DNA: TGTGCCAGCAGCTTAGGAGCGCAGGTTGGAGCTTTCTTT. Protein product: CASSLGAQVGAFF.

This clonotype was recorded a few times. The rearrangement links TRBV7-3 to TRBJ2-5; 7 bases align to TRBD1. The J segment lost 0 bases and the V segment lost 2 bases, leaving 3 bases of the junction unmatched. This CDR3 contains 15 residues. Germline loops: CDR1 SGHTA, CDR2 FQGTGA. For the CDR3, the DNA is TGTGCCAGCAGCTTACGTGGACAGGACCAAGAGACCCAGTACTTC. Amino acid sequence: CASSLRGQDQETQYF.

This clonotype was found a few times. A read error may account for a junction end that differs from germline. The chain employs TRBV7-7 and TRBJ2-1; D is possibly TRBD1 or TRBD2 (5 bases each). CDR1 SSHAT and CDR2 FNYEAQ come from the germline V gene (reference sequence). The CDR3 runs 13 residues. In nucleotides, the CDR3 is TGTGCTAGCAGCTTGAGAGGGGCTTATGAGCAGTTCTTC. It specifies CASSLRGAYEQFF.

V and J are TRBV7-9 and TRBJ2-3; tentatively, D is TRBD1 or TRBD2 (5 bases each). Looked up from germline, CDR1 is SEHNR and CDR2 is FQNEAQ (reference sequence). The CDR3 has 15 amino acids. Trimming shortened V by 5 bases and J by 1 base, and 13 bases separated the two germline ends. The CDR3 DNA reads as TGTGCCAGCAGCCCCGGGACGGCGCGCACAGATACGCAGTATTTT. This translates into CASSPGTARTDTQYF. The whole variable domain, remainder taken from reference TRBV7-9 and TRBJ2-3, is DTGVSQNPRHKITKRGQNVTFRCDPISEHNRLYWYRQTLGQGPEFLTYFQNEAQLEKSRLLSDRFSAERPKGSFSTLEIQRTEQGDSAMYLCASSPGTARTDTQYFGPGTRLTVL.

The rearrangement links TRBV20-1 to TRBJ2-7; D remains unclear. The ends were cut back, 3 bases at V and 0 bases at J, with 9 bases in the middle. This CDR3 spans 13 amino acids. Germline loops: CDR1 DFQATT, CDR2 SNEGSKA (reference sequence). Here the CDR3 reads CSARTAISYEQYF. For the CDR3, the DNA is TGCAGTGCTAGGACGGCCATCTCCTACGAGCAGTACTTC.

The V and J genes are TRBV12-3 or TRBV12-4 and TRBJ1-1; 7 bases fit TRBD1. V lost 4 bases, J lost 4 bases, and 9 bases stayed unmatched. This CDR3 spans 15 amino acids. CDR3 residues: CASSSDDRVGTEAFF. The CDR3 nucleotides read TGTGCCAGCAGTTCGGACGACAGGGTGGGCACTGAAGCTTTCTTT.